The 32 T cell receptor beta chains below come from one sample, sequenced in a study of identical twins. TCRdb fed the 5' RACE reads into MiXCR, producing one record per CDR3 protein. The table shows a few hundred thousand distinct CDR3 sequences, with about 12% occurring only once. The sample also formed part of further work on yellow fever vaccine responses in identical twins.

Sequences were obtained from CD8+ T cells sorted from blood. The receptor source for this set is a woman aged 18-29 years in good health.

This clonotype was seen a handful of times. The chain links TRBV20-1 to TRBJ2-7; 7 bases are a match to TRBD1. Trimming removed 0 bases from V and 3 bases from J; junction bases left unmatched: 11. CDR3 length: 16 amino acids. From germline, CDR1 is DFQATT and CDR2 SNEGSKA (reference sequence). The CDR3: CSARDDEGAPIYEQYF. In DNA, the CDR3 is TGCAGTGCTAGAGATGATGAGGGGGCCCCAATCTACGAGCAGTACTTC.

This clonotype has ten or more counts. This rearrangement joins TRBV24-1 to TRBJ2-3; 7 bases align to TRBD2. Germline trimming cut 6 bases from V and 6 bases from J; bases unmatched to any gene: 8. Germline V CDR1 and CDR2: KGHDR, SFDVKD. The CDR3 is 14 residues long. CDR3 DNA: TGTGCCACCAGTCCGTACCTGGGGGGGGATACGCAGTATTTT. Translating gives CATSPYLGGDTQYF.

By sample share, this clonotype is medium-sized. This rearrangement joins TRBV2 to TRBJ2-2; 8 bases map to TRBD2. This CDR3 has 17 amino acids. CDR1 SNHLY and CDR2 FYNNEI come from the germline V gene. With V trimmed by 4 bases and J by 4 bases, 11 bases remained unmatched. CDR3 nucleotides: TGTGCCAGCAGTGCACCCCGGGGGGGGGGCGGCACCGGGGAGCTGTTTTTT. Amino acids: CASSAPRGGGGTGELFF.

The chain carries TRBV7-2 and TRBJ2-7, with 7 bases fitting TRBD1. Germline V gene data show CDR1 as SGHTA and CDR2 as FQGNSA. J gave up 1 base and V 5 bases, and 5 bases lay outside the gene matches. The CDR3 has 14 residues. CDR3 sequence: CASSPGTESYEQYF. CDR3 in DNA: TGTGCCAGCAGCCCCGGGACAGAGTCCTACGAGCAGTACTTC.

This clonotype was found a few times. J is TRBJ1-2 and V is TRBV29-1, with D hard to call. Trimming pared 0 bases from V and 8 bases from J, leaving 16 bases between. From germline, CDR1 is SQVTM and CDR2 ANQGSEA. The CDR3 totals 14 residues. CDR3 region: CSVEDKRPREGYTF. The CDR3 DNA reads as TGCAGCGTTGAAGATAAGAGGCCACGGGAGGGCTACACCTTC.

This sequence joins TRBV27 and TRBJ1-2; 10 bases fit TRBD1. J gave up 5 bases and V 8 bases, and 11 bases lay outside the gene matches. This CDR3 region has 15 residues. The V gene's germline CDR1 is MNHEY and CDR2 SMNVEV (reference sequence). The CDR3 protein is CASRPGTGAGYGYTF. The CDR3 DNA follows: TGTGCCAGCCGTCCTGGGACAGGGGCGGGGTATGGCTACACCTTC.

This clonotype came up a few times. This chain connects TRBV3-1 to TRBJ2-5, with D unclear. Trimming removed 7 bases from V and 1 base from J, with 16 bases in between. Per germline, CDR1 LGHDT and CDR2 YNNKEL (reference sequence). CDR3 length equals 15 residues. CDR3 sequence: CASTPKDGPQETQYF. In DNA form, the CDR3 reads TGTGCCAGCACCCCGAAGGACGGACCCCAAGAGACCCAGTACTTC.

This clonotype occurred a few times. The chain employs TRBV12-3 or TRBV12-4 and TRBJ2-7, with D tentatively TRBD1 (6 bases). Trimming removed 6 bases at V and 1 base at J, with 13 bases between. The CDR3 spans 14 residues. CDR3 region: CASRPGTNSYEQYF. CDR3 bases: TGTGCCAGCAGGCCCGGGACAAATTCCTACGAGCAGTACTTC.

In its sample, this clonotype was seen a few times. This sequence joins TRBV7-2 and TRBJ2-5; TRBD2 matches 8 bases. The junction had 8 bases not matched to a gene; V was cut back by 4 bases and J by 4 bases. CDR3 length: 15 residues. Germline values: CDR1 SGHTA, CDR2 FQGNSA. In DNA, the CDR3 is TGTGCCAGCAGCTGGGGAGGGCTAGCGGGAGAGACCCAGTACTTC. Translation gives CASSWGGLAGETQYF. The full variable domain, rest sourced from reference TRBV7-2 and TRBJ2-5, is GAGVSQSPSNKVTEKGKDVELRCDPISGHTALYWYRQSLGQGLEFLIYFQGNSAPDKSGLPSDRFSAERTGGSVSTLTIQRTQQEDSAVYLCASSWGGLAGETQYFGPGTRLLVL.

This clonotype showed up just a few times. The CDR3 here is CASSQEGGDPYTF. CDR3 DNA sequence: TGTGCCAGCAGCCAAGAGGGGGGCGACCCATACACCTTC. V usage is TRBV4-2 and J usage is TRBJ1-2; weak D call: TRBD1 (6 bases). The length of the CDR3 is 13 residues. With 0 bases removed from V and 11 bases from J, the gap between germline ends came to 13 bases. CDR1 LGHNA and CDR2 YNFKEQ come from the germline V gene.

The genes are TRBV18 and TRBJ1-2; possible D gene TRBD1, 5 bases. Germline CDR1 and CDR2: KGHSH and LQKENI. With 6 bases removed from V and 4 bases from J, the gap between germline ends came to 21 bases. This CDR3 spans 16 amino acids. CDR3 amino acids: CASSLGPGRSPYGYTF. The CDR3 coding sequence is TGTGCCAGCTCTCTGGGACCCGGGAGGTCCCCCTATGGCTACACCTTC.

The chain carries TRBV12-3 or TRBV12-4 and TRBJ2-5; D is unresolved. V was cut by 4 bases and J by 3 bases, with 9 bases left in between. The CDR3 covers 13 residues. CDR3 nucleotide sequence: TGTGCCAGCAGTTCCCGTTCTAAAGAGACCCAGTACTTC. This encodes CASSSRSKETQYF.

The rearrangement joins TRBV19 to TRBJ2-7; tentatively, D is TRBD1 or TRBD2 (5 bases each). This CDR3 is 15 amino acids long. In germline, CDR1 is LNHDA, CDR2 SQIVND (reference sequence). V was pared by 2 bases and J by 4 bases, with 15 bases between. The CDR3 region is CASSIRIQGPYEQYF. Here the CDR3 DNA reads TGTGCCAGTAGTATAAGGATTCAGGGACCGTACGAGCAGTACTTC.

The table lists this clonotype with a few counts. The germline gene is not matched at one end of the junction; a read error may be the cause. The rearrangement joins TRBV12-3 or TRBV12-4 to TRBJ1-3; a possible D gene is TRBD1 (5 bases). The CDR3 is made up of 11 amino acids. The CDR3 loop reads CASSFARATQF. For the CDR3, the DNA is TGTGCCAGCAGTTTCGCCAGGGCTACGCAGTTT.

This clonotype showed up just a few times. The chain combines TRBV28 with TRBJ2-3; maybe TRBD2 (6 bases). The germline V and J ends were trimmed by 5 bases and 0 bases, with 21 bases remaining between them. Germline V gene sequence: CDR1 MDHEN, CDR2 SYDVKM. This CDR3 comprises 18 residues. The chain's CDR3 is CASSTPPSGYPSTDTQYF. In nucleotides, the CDR3 is TGTGCCAGCAGTACGCCTCCAAGCGGGTATCCTAGCACAGATACGCAGTATTTT.

This clonotype has a count of ten or more. This rearrangement joins TRBV7-8 to TRBJ2-2; D gene unclear. The germline V gene encodes CDR1 SGHVS and CDR2 FQNEAQ. V was pared by 5 bases and J by 4 bases, with 8 bases between. The CDR3 extends over 13 amino acids. The CDR3 here is CASSLRVTGELFF. For the CDR3, the DNA is TGTGCCAGCAGCCTCCGGGTCACCGGGGAGCTGTTTTTT. Variable domain in full (rest from reference TRBV7-8 and TRBJ2-2): GAGVSQSPRYKVAKRGQDVALRCDPISGHVSLFWYQQALGQGPEFLTYFQNEAQLDKSGLPSDRFFAERPEGSVSTLKIQRTQQEDSAVYLCASSLRVTGELFFGEGSRLTVL.

J is TRBJ2-2 and V is TRBV6-1, with D perhaps assigned TRBD1 or TRBD2 (5 bases each). Per germline, CDR1 MNHNS and CDR2 SASEGT. The CDR3 length is 14 residues. Trimming shortened V by 1 base and J by 5 bases, and 8 bases separated the two germline ends. CDR3 residues: CASSEGGWTGELFF. The CDR3, as DNA: TGTGCCAGCAGTGAAGGGGGGTGGACCGGGGAGCTGTTTTTT.

This sequence joins TRBV7-3 and TRBJ2-5; TRBD1 agrees at 10 bases. The germline V gene encodes CDR1 SGHTA and CDR2 FQGTGA. This CDR3 comprises 15 residues. J lost 1 base, V lost 5 bases, and 4 bases had no gene match. The DNA for the CDR3 is TGTGCCAGCAGCCCTGGACAGGGGGGCCAAGAGACCCAGTACTTC. This gives the protein CASSPGQGGQETQYF. Variable domain in full (rest from reference TRBV7-3 and TRBJ2-5): GAGVSQTPSNKVTEKGKYVELRCDPISGHTALYWYRQSLGQGPEFLIYFQGTGAADDSGLPNDRFFAVRPEGSVSTLKIQRTERGDSAVYLCASSPGQGGQETQYFGPGTRLLVL.

This clonotype is labeled as medium-sized. The gene calls are TRBV20-1 and TRBJ2-7; TRBD1 is a possible D gene (6 bases). CDR3 length equals 12 residues. V gave up 5 bases and J gave up 7 bases, with 15 bases separating them. Germline V gives CDR1 DFQATT, CDR2 SNEGSKA (reference sequence). The CDR3 DNA is TGCAGTGCTCGCAGGACAGAGCGGGAGCAGTACTTC. It encodes CSARRTEREQYF.

A single count supports this clonotype. This chain connects TRBV7-9 to TRBJ1-2; D perhaps matches TRBD1 (5 bases). V lost 5 bases to trimming and J lost 8 bases, with 15 bases between them. In germline, CDR1 is SEHNR, CDR2 FQNEAQ (reference sequence). CDR3 length equals 13 residues. The CDR3 sequence: CASSEGGGGGYTF. In DNA, the CDR3 is TGTGCCAGCAGCGAGGGTGGGGGTGGAGGCTACACCTTC.

This clonotype was counted a few times. The chain employs TRBV29-1 and TRBJ2-7, with a possible D match to TRBD1 (7 bases). Germline loops: CDR1 SQVTM, CDR2 ANQGSEA. V lost 7 bases and J 0 bases, leaving 10 bases between the germline ends. CDR3 length: 12 amino acids. The CDR3: CSGGDSSYEQYV. The CDR3, as DNA: TGCAGCGGGGGGGACAGCTCCTACGAGCAGTACGTC.

There are many counts of this clonotype. The V and J genes are TRBV13 and TRBJ2-7; TRBD1 might be the D (6 bases). The CDR3 spans 13 residues. The V end was cut by 2 bases, the J end by 2 bases, with 7 bases between. The germline V gene has CDR1 PRHDT and CDR2 FYEKMQ (reference sequence). The CDR3: CASSLWDTYEQYF. The CDR3 DNA follows: TGTGCCAGCAGCTTATGGGACACCTACGAGCAGTACTTC.

This clonotype was picked up a small number of times. The rearrangement joins TRBV15 to TRBJ2-1; D is unclear. Deletions cut 3 bases from V and 9 bases from J, with 18 bases between. Germline CDR1 is LNHNV and CDR2 is YYDKDF (reference sequence). The CDR3 runs 15 residues. This chain's CDR3 is CATSSSRSYHGEQFF. CDR3 DNA sequence: TGTGCCACCAGCAGTTCAAGGTCCTACCACGGTGAGCAGTTCTTC.

The gene calls are TRBV29-1 and TRBJ2-7, with D maybe TRBD1 (5 bases). CDR1 SQVTM and CDR2 ANQGSEA come from the germline V gene. The CDR3 contains 13 residues. The CDR3 is CRDICADTYEQYF. For the CDR3, the DNA is TGCAGAGATATATGCGCGGACACCTACGAGCAGTACTTC.

The rearrangement links TRBV2 to TRBJ2-1; 10 nucleotides match TRBD2. The CDR3 sequence is 16 residues long. The germline V gene has CDR1 SNHLY and CDR2 FYNNEI. V gave up 1 base and J gave up 3 bases; unmatched junction bases: 3. CDR3 DNA sequence: TGTGCCAGCAGTGAAGGACTAGCGGGCCTCTACAATGAGCAGTTCTTC. Its translation is CASSEGLAGLYNEQFF.

This clonotype turned up a few times. This chain connects TRBV27 to TRBJ2-1; a possible D gene is TRBD1 (6 bases). Germline V gene lookup returns CDR1 MNHEY and CDR2 SMNVEV (reference sequence). The length of the CDR3 is 16 residues. V lost 3 bases and J 9 bases, leaving 21 bases between the germline ends. CDR3 coding DNA: TGTGCCAGCAGTTTGTCCTACCCAGGGGTTGGAGGTGAGCAGTTCTTC. This codes for CASSLSYPGVGGEQFF.

This clonotype showed up many times. The V and J genes are TRBV4-1 and TRBJ2-2; TRBD2 aligns across 11 bases. CDR1 is MGHRA and CDR2 is YSYEKL in the germline V gene. The CDR3 runs 19 residues. Unmatched junction bases numbered 9, after V lost 0 bases and J lost 3 bases. The CDR3 bases are TGCGCCAGCAGCCAAGATCCCCCTAGCGGGGGGCTAGACACCGGGGAGCTGTTTTTT. This codes for CASSQDPPSGGLDTGELFF.

This clonotype has ten or more counts. The chain couples TRBV15 to TRBJ2-6; no firm D call. Per germline, CDR1 LNHNV and CDR2 YYDKDF (reference sequence). Trimming took 1 base from V and 0 from J, leaving 4 bases between them. The CDR3 spans 15 residues. The DNA for the CDR3 is TGTGCCACCAGCAGAGTGGGCTCTGGGGCCAACGTCCTGACTTTC. Translating it yields CATSRVGSGANVLTF.

The chain links TRBV6-4 to TRBJ2-5, with TRBD2 matching 8 bases. The CDR3 contains 13 residues. Unmatched junction bases numbered 6, after V lost 6 bases and J lost 6 bases. The V gene's germline CDR1 is MRHNA and CDR2 SNTAGT. The CDR3 DNA reads as TGTGCCAGCAGCGAACGGGGGGGGCAGACCCAGTACTTC. Its protein is CASSERGGQTQYF.

This clonotype turned up a few times. The rearrangement joins TRBV20-1 to TRBJ2-2; D gene ambiguous. The V gene's germline CDR1 is DFQATT and CDR2 SNEGSKA (reference sequence). The CDR3 spans 13 residues. Trimming cost V 1 base and J 5 bases, with 8 bases left between them. The CDR3 sequence: CSARVEDTGELFF. The CDR3, as DNA: TGCAGTGCTAGAGTTGAAGATACCGGGGAGCTGTTTTTT.

This clonotype has a handful of counts. The J gene is TRBJ2-3, the V gene TRBV5-1; D may be TRBD2 (6 bases). V was clipped by 8 bases and J by 2 bases, with 18 bases between them. This CDR3 is built from 15 residues. Germline V gives CDR1 SGHRS, CDR2 YFSETQ. The CDR3 region is CASKGIAVFTDTQYF. CDR3 nucleotides: TGCGCCAGTAAAGGCATAGCGGTCTTCACAGATACGCAGTATTTT.

The CDR3 region has the DNA TGTGCCAGCAGGGTGAGGCGCCTAGCTGGGGCCAACGTCCTGACTTTC. Residues: CASRVRRLAGANVLTF. The rearrangement links TRBV2 to TRBJ2-6; D ambiguous. The V and J ends lost 6 bases and 2 bases respectively, with 14 bases between them. The CDR3 runs 16 residues. The germline CDR1 and CDR2 sequences are SNHLY and FYNNEI.